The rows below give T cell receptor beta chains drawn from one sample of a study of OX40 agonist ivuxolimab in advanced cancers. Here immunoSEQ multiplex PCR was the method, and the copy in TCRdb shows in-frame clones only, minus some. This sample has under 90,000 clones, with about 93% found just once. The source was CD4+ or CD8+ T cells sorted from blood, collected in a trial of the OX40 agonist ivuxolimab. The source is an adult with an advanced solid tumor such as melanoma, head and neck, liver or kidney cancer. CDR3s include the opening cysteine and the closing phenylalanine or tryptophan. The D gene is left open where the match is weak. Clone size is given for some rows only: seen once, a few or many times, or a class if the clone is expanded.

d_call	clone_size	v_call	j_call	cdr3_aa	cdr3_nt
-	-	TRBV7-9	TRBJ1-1	CASSSRGTNTEAFF	TGTGCCAGCAGCTCAAGGGGCACCAACACTGAAGCTTTCTTT
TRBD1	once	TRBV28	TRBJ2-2	CASGPPGQGLAGELFF	TGTGCCAGCGGCCCTCCGGGACAGGGGTTAGCCGGGGAGCTGTTTTTT
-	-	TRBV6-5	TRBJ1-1	CASQVTRADTEAFF	TGTGCCAGCCAAGTTACAAGGGCCGACACTGAAGCTTTCTTT
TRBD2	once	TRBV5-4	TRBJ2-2	CASTIAGWDTGELFF	TGTGCCAGCACCATAGCGGGGTGGGACACCGGGGAGCTGTTTTTT
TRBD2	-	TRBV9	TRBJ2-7	CASSLKGLATYEQYF	TGTGCCAGCAGCCTTAAGGGACTAGCGACCTACGAGCAGTACTTC
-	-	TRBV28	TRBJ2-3	CASSGDGPSTQYF	TGTGCCAGCAGTGGGGACGGCCCTAGTACGCAGTATTTT
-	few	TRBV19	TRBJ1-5	CGTRGSLYSNQPQHF	TGTGGCACTAGAGGATCTCTCTATAGCAATCAGCCCCAGCATTTT
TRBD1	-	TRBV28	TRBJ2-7	CASRPLEGQGVYEQYF	TGTGCCAGCAGGCCCCTGGAGGGACAGGGGGTCTACGAGCAGTACTTC
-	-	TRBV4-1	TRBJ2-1	CASSQDWDVSYNEQFF	TGCGCCAGCAGCCAAGATTGGGACGTCTCCTACAATGAGCAGTTCTTC
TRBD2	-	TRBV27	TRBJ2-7	CASRPGLPVYEQYF	TGTGCCAGCAGACCGGGACTACCAGTTTACGAGCAGTACTTC
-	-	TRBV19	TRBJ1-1	CASSIWESEAFF	TGTGCCAGTAGTATTTGGGAATCTGAAGCTTTCTTT
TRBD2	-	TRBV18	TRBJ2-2	CASSPPPSGVWTGELFF	TGTGCCAGCTCACCACCGCCTAGCGGGGTATGGACCGGGGAGCTGTTTTTT
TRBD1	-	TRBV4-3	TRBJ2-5	CASSQGSGTGEETQYF	TGCGCCAGCAGCCAGGGTTCCGGGACAGGGGAAGAGACCCAGTACTTC
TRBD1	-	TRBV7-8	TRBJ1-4	CASSLRARGAEKLFF	TGTGCCAGCAGCTTAAGGGCCAGGGGGGCTGAAAAACTGTTTTTT
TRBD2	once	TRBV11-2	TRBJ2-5	CASSLGALADWGETQYF	TGTGCCAGCAGCTTAGGGGCGCTAGCGGATTGGGGGGAGACCCAGTACTTC
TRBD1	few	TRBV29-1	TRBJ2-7	CSVGQAMGYEQYF	TGCAGCGTAGGACAGGCTATGGGTTACGAGCAGTACTTC
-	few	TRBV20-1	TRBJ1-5	CSVTGSQPQHF	TGCAGTGTCACGGGAAGTCAGCCCCAGCATTTT
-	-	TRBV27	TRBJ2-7	CASSPGFNPDEQYF	TGTGCCAGCAGTCCTGGATTCAACCCGGACGAGCAGTACTTC